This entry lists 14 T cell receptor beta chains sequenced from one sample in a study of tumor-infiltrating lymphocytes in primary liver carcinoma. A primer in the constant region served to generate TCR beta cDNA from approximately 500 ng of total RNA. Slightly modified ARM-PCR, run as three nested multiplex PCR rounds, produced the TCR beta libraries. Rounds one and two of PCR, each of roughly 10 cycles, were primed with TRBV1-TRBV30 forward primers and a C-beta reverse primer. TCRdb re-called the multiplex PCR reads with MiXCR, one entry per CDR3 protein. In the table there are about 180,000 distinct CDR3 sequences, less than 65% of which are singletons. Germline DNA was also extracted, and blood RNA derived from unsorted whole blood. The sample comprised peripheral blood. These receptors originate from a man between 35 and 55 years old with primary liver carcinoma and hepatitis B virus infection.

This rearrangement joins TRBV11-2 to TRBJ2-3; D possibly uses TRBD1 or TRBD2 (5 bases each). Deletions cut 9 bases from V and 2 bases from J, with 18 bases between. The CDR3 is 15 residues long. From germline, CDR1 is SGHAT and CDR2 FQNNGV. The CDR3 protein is CASRTPGSYTDTQYF. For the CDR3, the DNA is TGTGCCAGTAGAACCCCAGGGAGCTACACAGATACGCAGTATTTT.

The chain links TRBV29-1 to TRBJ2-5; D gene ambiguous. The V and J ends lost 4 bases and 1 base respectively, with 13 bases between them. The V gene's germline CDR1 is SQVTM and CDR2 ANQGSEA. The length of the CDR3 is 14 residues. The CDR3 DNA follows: TGCAGCGTTGGGATGTATGTCAGCCAAGAGACCCAGTACTTC. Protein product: CSVGMYVSQETQYF.

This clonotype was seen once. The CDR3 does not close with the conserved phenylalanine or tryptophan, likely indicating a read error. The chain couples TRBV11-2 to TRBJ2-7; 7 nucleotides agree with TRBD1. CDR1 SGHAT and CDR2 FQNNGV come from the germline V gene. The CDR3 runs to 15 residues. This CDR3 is CASSLAPDRSYGQYY. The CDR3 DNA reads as TGTGCCAGCAGCTTAGCTCCGGACAGGTCCTACGGGCAGTACTAC.

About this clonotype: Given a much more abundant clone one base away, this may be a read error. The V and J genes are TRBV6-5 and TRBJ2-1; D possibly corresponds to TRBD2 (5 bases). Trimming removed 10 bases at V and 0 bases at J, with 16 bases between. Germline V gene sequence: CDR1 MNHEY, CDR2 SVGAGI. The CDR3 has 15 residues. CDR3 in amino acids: CANRAGISSYNEQFF. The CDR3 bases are TGTGCCAACAGAGCCGGGATAAGCTCCTACAATGAGCAGTTCTTC.

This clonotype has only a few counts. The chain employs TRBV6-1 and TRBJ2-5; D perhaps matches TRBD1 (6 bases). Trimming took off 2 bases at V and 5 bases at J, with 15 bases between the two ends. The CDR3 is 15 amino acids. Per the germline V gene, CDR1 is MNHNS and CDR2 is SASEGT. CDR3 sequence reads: CASSENNLQGETQYF. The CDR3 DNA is TGTGCCAGCAGTGAAAATAACCTTCAGGGGGAGACCCAGTACTTC.

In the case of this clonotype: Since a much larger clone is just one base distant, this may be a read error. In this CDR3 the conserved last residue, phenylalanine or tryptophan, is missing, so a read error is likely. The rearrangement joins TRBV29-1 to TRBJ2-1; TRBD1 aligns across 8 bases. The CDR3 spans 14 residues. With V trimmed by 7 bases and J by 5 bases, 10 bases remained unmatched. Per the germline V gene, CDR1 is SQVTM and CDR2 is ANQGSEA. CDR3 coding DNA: TGCAGCGGAGATCCGGGACAGGCTAACAATGAGCAGTTCTCC. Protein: CSGDPGQANNEQFS.

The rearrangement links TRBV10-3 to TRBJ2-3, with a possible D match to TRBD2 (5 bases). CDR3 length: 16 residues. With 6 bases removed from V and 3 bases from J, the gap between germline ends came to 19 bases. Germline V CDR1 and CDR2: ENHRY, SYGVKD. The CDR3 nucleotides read TGTGCCATCAGGCCCTCGGGGAGTACCAAGACAGATACGCAGTATTTT. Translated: CAIRPSGSTKTDTQYF.

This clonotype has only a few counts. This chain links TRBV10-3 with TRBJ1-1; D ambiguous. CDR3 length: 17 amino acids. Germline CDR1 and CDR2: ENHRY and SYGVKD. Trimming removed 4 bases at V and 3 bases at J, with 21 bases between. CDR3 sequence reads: CAISGLPGRPGDTEAFF. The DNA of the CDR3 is TGTGCCATCAGTGGACTTCCCGGACGCCCCGGGGACACTGAAGCTTTCTTT.

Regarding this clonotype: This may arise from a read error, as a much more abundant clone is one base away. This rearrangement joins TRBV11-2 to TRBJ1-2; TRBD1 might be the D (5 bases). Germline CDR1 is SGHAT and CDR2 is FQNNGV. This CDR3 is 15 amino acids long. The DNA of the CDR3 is TGTGCCGGCAGCCACCTCCGGACACCCAACTATGGCTACACCTTC. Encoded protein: CAGSHLRTPNYGYTF.

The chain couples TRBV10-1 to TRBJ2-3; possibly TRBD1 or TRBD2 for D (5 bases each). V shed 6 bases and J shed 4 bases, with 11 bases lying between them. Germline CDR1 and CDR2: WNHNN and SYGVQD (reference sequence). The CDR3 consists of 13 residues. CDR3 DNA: TGCGCCAGCAGAGGGGAGAATGCAGATACGCAGTATTTT. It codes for CASRGENADTQYF.

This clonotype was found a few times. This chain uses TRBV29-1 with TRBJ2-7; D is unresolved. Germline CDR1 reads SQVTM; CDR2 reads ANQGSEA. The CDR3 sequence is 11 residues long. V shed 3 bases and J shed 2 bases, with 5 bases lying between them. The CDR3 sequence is CSVETTYEQYF. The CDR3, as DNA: TGCAGCGTTGAGACGACCTACGAGCAGTACTTC.

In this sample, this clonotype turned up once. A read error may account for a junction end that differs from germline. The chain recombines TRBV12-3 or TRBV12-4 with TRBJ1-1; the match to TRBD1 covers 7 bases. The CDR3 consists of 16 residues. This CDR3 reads CSSSFWVAGGYTEAFF. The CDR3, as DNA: TGTTCCAGCAGTTTTTGGGTGGCAGGGGGTTATACTGAAGCTTTCTTT.

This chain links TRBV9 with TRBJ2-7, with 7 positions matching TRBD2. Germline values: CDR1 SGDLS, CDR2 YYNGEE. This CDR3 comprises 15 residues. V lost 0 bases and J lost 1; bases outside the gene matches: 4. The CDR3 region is CASSVGLAASYEQYF. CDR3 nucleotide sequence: TGTGCCAGCAGCGTAGGCCTAGCGGCATCCTACGAGCAGTACTTC.

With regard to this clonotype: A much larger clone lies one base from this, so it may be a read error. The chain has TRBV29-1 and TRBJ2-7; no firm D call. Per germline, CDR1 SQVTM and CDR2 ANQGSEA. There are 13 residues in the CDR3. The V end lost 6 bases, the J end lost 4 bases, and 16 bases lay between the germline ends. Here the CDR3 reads CSVGLDMGYEQYF. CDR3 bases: TGCAGCGTGGGCCTCGACATGGGTTACGAGCAGTACTTC.